This T cell receptor beta chain derives from a study of human T cells and chemical hapten exposure. Overall study: Patients, chiefly female, had alopecia areata, totalis or universalis. General study points: There was alopecia in the donors, so their immune response may differ from that of healthy people.

TCRdb itself ran the RACE reads through MiXCR, one entry per CDR3 protein. The sample shows about 340,000 distinct CDR3 sequences, around 7% of them seen only once. This clonotype was counted many times. The antigen remains undetermined. Time point in this sample: patch test 1, 2 weeks after DPC sensitization. Indicated treatment: therapeutic diphenylcyclopropenone sensitization with weekly scalp DPC. CDR1 and CDR2 from the germline V gene are SGHVS and FQNEAQ. The V and J ends lost 5 bases and 8 bases respectively, with 13 bases between them. There are 13 residues in the CDR3. The V gene is TRBV7-8, the J gene TRBJ2-1; D might be TRBD2 (5 bases). This TCR was recovered from a woman between 18 and 30 years old with alopecia areata. Some clones in this sample may be carry-over from other donors' samples. The specimen was whole blood, collected in connection with sensitization to the hapten diphenylcyclopropenone (DPC). The chain's CDR3 is CASSPPLGDEQFF. The CDR3 nucleotides are TGTGCCAGCAGCCCCCCCCTCGGGGATGAGCAGTTCTTC.